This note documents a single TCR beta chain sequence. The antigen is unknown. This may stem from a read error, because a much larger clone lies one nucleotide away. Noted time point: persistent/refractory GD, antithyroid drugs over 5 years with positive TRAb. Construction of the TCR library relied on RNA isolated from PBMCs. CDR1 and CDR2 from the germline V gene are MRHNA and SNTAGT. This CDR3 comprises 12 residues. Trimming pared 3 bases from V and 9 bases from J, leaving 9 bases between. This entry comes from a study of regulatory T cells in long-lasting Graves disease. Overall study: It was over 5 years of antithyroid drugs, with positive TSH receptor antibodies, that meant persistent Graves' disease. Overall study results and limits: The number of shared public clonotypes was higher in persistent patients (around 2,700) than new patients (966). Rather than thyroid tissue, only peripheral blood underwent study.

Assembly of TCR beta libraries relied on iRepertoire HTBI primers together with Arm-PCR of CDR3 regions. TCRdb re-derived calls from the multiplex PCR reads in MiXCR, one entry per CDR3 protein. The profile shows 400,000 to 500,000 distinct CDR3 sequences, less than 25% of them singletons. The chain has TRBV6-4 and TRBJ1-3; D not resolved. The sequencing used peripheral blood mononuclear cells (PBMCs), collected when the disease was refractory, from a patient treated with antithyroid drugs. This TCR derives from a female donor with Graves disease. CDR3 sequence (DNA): TGTGCCAGCAGTGAAAGGAGTAGCACCATATATTTT. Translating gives CASSERSSTIYF.